This T cell receptor (beta chain) was identified in a study of cytomegalovirus exposure and HLA in healthy donors. Study results and limitations: Later, an analysis found that common viral pathogens appeared to be linked with several of the most significant clusters. Cytomegalovirus-associated TCR beta chains were listed, numbering roughly 150.

Comment on this clone: What it binds is unknown.

The donors, nominally healthy at sampling, likely had unrecorded immune exposures. Trimming took 5 bases from V and 11 from J, leaving 22 bases between them. The germline gives CDR1 SGHVS, CDR2 FQNEAQ. The CDR3 loop spans 15 amino acids. 13 Jbeta primers and 60 Vbeta primers were used for the PCR. Profiling relied on immunoSEQ multiplex PCR, and the TCRdb table lists in-frame clones only, not all of them. Of more than 100,000 clones listed, around 72% were seen once; the top ten hold over 4%. The TCR comes from a man aged 50-60 years in good health and CMV-seropositive. The V gene is TRBV7-8, the J gene TRBJ1-5; D might be TRBD1 (5 bases). Sequenced: PBMCs. CDR3 sequence (DNA): TGTGCCAGCAGCCCTTCAGACAGAGAACTTTCTGCCCAGCATTTT. Amino acids: CASSPSDRELSAQHF.